These 9 T cell receptor beta chains originate from one sample sequenced in a study of T cell responses to AZD1222 COVID-19 vaccine. Only in-frame clones appear in the TCRdb table, and some are missing; sequencing was by immunoSEQ multiplex PCR. The data hold some 180,000 clones, with around 94% observed a single time. The material sequenced was peripheral blood, taken 28 days after the second dose of the MenACWY control vaccine. Receptors were obtained from an adult who received the MenACWY meningococcal vaccine as a control.

V is TRBV3-1 (or the pseudogene TRBV3-2) and J is TRBJ1-4; TRBD1 matches at 11 bases. The ends lost 1 base at V and 4 bases at J; junction bases unmatched: 8. Germline lookup yields CDR1 LGHDT and CDR2 YNNKEL (reference sequence). The CDR3 covers 18 residues. The CDR3 region has the DNA TGTGCCAGCAGCCAAGGAGGGGACAGGGGGTTTGTTAATGAAAAACTGTTTTTT. Protein: CASSQGGDRGFVNEKLFF.

V usage is TRBV15 and J usage is TRBJ1-2, with 9 bases aligning to TRBD1. This CDR3 is 15 amino acids long. The trim removed 1 base at V and 4 bases at J, leaving 4 bases unmatched. CDR1 and CDR2 (germline): LNHNV, YYDKDF (reference sequence). CDR3 nucleotides: TGTGCCACCAGCAGAGGAGAACAGGGGGCCTATGGCTACACCTTC. Its protein product is CATSRGEQGAYGYTF. Together with reference TRBV15 and TRBJ1-2, the CDR3 gives the full variable domain: DAMVIQNPRYQVTQFGKPVTLSCSQTLNHNVMYWYQQKSSQAPKLLFHYYDKDFNNEADTPDNFQSRRPNTSFCFLDIRSPGLGDTAMYLCATSRGEQGAYGYTFGSGTRLTVV.

This clone was found once. The chain is built from TRBV19 and TRBJ2-2, with D hard to call. Trimming removed 7 bases at V and 4 bases at J, with 13 bases between. The CDR3 spans 14 residues. Germline loops: CDR1 LNHDA, CDR2 SQIVND (reference sequence). Here the CDR3 reads CASTPHLPTGELFF. The CDR3 nucleotides read TGTGCCAGTACCCCACACCTTCCCACCGGGGAGCTGTTTTTT.

In regard to this clone: Other DNA sequences in the sample encode the same CDR3. The chain joins TRBV14 to TRBJ1-2; no clear D gene. V was cut by 0 bases and J by 1 base, with 6 bases left in between. Germline CDR1 is SGHDN and CDR2 is FVKESK. The CDR3 runs to 14 residues. The CDR3 DNA is TGTGCCAGCAGCCAAGATCCATTTAACTATGGCTACACCTTC. It specifies CASSQDPFNYGYTF. The variable domain in full, completed from reference TRBV14 and TRBJ1-2, reads EAGVTQFPSHSVIEKGQTVTLRCDPISGHDNLYWYRRVMGKEIKFLLHFVKESKQDESGMPNNRFLAERTGGTYSTLKVQPAELEDSGVYFCASSQDPFNYGYTFGSGTRLTVV.

The chain joins TRBV11-2 to TRBJ2-1; no firm D call. From germline, CDR1 is SGHAT and CDR2 FQNNGV. This CDR3 comprises 14 residues. V was shortened by 4 bases and J by 3 bases, with 10 bases between the two germline ends. CDR3 amino acids: CASSSLMFYNEQFF. The CDR3 region has the DNA TGTGCCAGCAGCTCCCTGATGTTCTACAATGAGCAGTTCTTC.

The CDR3 DNA reads as TGTGCCAGCAGCCCCAGGACAGGGTCTAATTCACCCCTCCACTTT. Its protein is CASSPRTGSNSPLHF. This chain links TRBV5-4 with TRBJ1-6, with 8 bases fitting TRBD1. V trimming: 4 bases; J trimming: 6 bases; junction bases outside the gene matches: 6. Germline V CDR1 and CDR2: SGHNT, YYREEE (reference sequence). This CDR3 is built from 15 residues.

The V gene is TRBV27, the J gene TRBJ2-1; D remains unclear. V shed 4 bases and J shed 9 bases, with 13 bases lying between them. The germline V gene encodes CDR1 MNHEY and CDR2 SMNVEV (reference sequence). This CDR3 is 13 amino acids long. CDR3 protein: CASSSAPPPEQFF. The CDR3 region has the DNA TGTGCCAGCAGTTCTGCACCCCCCCCTGAGCAGTTCTTC.

This sequence joins TRBV28 and TRBJ1-1; 7 bases align to TRBD1. Germline CDR1 MDHEN, CDR2 SYDVKM. The CDR3 is 16 residues long. With 4 bases clipped from V and 5 bases from J, the junction kept 13 bases outside the gene matches. The CDR3 loop is CASSSSRQGSRTEAFF. The CDR3 DNA reads TGTGCCAGCAGTTCTTCTAGACAGGGATCTCGGACTGAAGCTTTCTTT.

The chain has TRBV7-9 and TRBJ2-2; no definite D call. This CDR3 is 16 amino acids long. Germline lookup yields CDR1 SEHNR and CDR2 FQNEAQ (reference sequence). The V and J ends lost 5 bases and 4 bases respectively, with 17 bases between them. In nucleotides, the CDR3 is TGTGCCAGCAGCCCCCGAGTGTCAGCGCTCACCGGGGAGCTGTTTTTT. Translating gives CASSPRVSALTGELFF.